The next 5 T cell receptor beta chains were all read from a single sample in a study of cytotoxic CD8 clonotypes in ibrutinib-treated CLL. Clones were sequenced by immunoSEQ multiplex PCR, and TCRdb holds only the in-frame ones, with some missing. The table records some 350,000 clones, roughly two thirds of them present only once. The source was PBMCs, collected after 36 months of ibrutinib treatment. These receptors all stem from a human donor with chronic lymphocytic leukemia.

The chain joins TRBV2 to TRBJ1-2; 7 bases are a match to TRBD1. Germline assignment: CDR1 SNHLY and CDR2 FYNNEI. Losses at the gene ends were 6 bases for V and 5 bases for J; bases not matched to a gene: 6. This CDR3 comprises 13 residues. The CDR3 DNA reads as TGTGCCAGCAGCGACGACAGGGATTATGGCTACACCTTC. Translation gives CASSDDRDYGYTF.

The gene calls are TRBV4-1 and TRBJ2-1; a weak D match, TRBD1 (6 bases). CDR1 MGHRA and CDR2 YSYEKL come from the germline V gene. V was shortened by 1 base and J by 8 bases, with 15 bases between the two germline ends. There are 15 residues in the CDR3. CDR3: CASSQVDQGFDEQFF. For the CDR3, the DNA is TGCGCCAGCAGCCAAGTCGACCAGGGGTTCGATGAGCAGTTCTTC.

The chain carries TRBV7-3 and TRBJ2-3; TRBD2 aligns across 12 bases. The length of the CDR3 is 15 residues. In germline, CDR1 is SGHTA, CDR2 FQGTGA. The junction had 8 bases not matched to a gene; V was cut back by 7 bases and J by 6 bases. The CDR3: CASNPSGRATDTQYF. The CDR3 nucleotides read TGTGCCAGCAACCCTAGCGGGAGGGCCACCGATACGCAGTATTTT.

In this sample, this clone turned up once. The CDR3 bases are TGCGCCAGCAGCCCTGGGAGTCTTAGCAATCAGCCCCAGCATTTT. Protein sequence: CASSPGSLSNQPQHF. The rearrangement joins TRBV4-1 to TRBJ1-5; D remains unclear. With 4 bases removed from V and 0 bases from J, the gap between germline ends came to 10 bases. Germline-derived CDR1 and CDR2 are MGHRA and YSYEKL. CDR3 length equals 15 residues.

The chain uses TRBV28 and TRBJ2-3, with D possibly matching TRBD1 (5 bases). The CDR3 is made up of 13 amino acids. Germline V lookup: CDR1 MDHEN, CDR2 SYDVKM. V lost 6 bases to trimming and J lost 2 bases, with 9 bases between them. CDR3 protein: CASRSGITDTQYF. For the CDR3, the DNA is TGTGCCAGCAGGTCAGGGATCACAGATACGCAGTATTTT.